This T cell receptor (beta chain) came from a study of blood T cell repertoires in COVID-19. Background on the study: Acute and convalescent COVID-19 specimens originated in the United States, Italy and Spain.

The CDR3 has 13 residues. With 0 bases removed from V and 13 bases from J, the gap between germline ends came to 10 bases. CDR1 is SEHNR, CDR2 FQNEAQ, per germline (reference sequence). Under the authors' procedure: Amplified reference gene primers provided the basis for estimating nucleated cell counts. TCRdb keeps only in-frame clones here, not all; method: immunoSEQ multiplex PCR. V, J and clone size derive from that table, while D and trimming were established from the DNA sequence. This table has fewer than 45,000 clones, approximately 80% appearing once. This TCR was sampled from a man aged 70 or older with acute or convalescent COVID-19. The genes are TRBV7-9 and TRBJ1-6, with D hard to call. The sample comprised peripheral blood. In nucleotides, the CDR3 is TGTGCCAGCAGCTTAGCAGGCGGCTCCCCCCTCCACTTT. It translates to CASSLAGGSPLHF.